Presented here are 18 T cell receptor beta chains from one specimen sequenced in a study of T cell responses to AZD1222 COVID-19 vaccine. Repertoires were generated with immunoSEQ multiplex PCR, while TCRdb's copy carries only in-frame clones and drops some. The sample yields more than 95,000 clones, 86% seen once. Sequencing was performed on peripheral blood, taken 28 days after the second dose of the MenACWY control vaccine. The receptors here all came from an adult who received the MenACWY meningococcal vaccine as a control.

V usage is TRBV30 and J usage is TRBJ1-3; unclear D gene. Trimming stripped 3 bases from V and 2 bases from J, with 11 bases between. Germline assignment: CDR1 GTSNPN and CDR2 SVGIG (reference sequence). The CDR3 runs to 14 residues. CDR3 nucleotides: TGTGCCTGGAGCATACAAGCCCCTGGAAACACCATATATTTT. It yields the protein CAWSIQAPGNTIYF.

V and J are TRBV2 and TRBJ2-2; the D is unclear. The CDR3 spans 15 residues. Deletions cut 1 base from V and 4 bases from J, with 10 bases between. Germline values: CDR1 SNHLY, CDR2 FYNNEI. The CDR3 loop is CASSEEVRFTGELFF. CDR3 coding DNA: TGTGCCAGCAGTGAAGAAGTCAGGTTCACCGGGGAGCTGTTTTTT.

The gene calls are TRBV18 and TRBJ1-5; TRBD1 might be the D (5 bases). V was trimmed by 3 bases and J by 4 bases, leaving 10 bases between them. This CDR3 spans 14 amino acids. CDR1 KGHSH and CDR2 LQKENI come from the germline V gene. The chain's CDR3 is CASSPGHPNQPQHF. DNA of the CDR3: TGTGCCAGCTCACCCGGACATCCAAATCAGCCCCAGCATTTT. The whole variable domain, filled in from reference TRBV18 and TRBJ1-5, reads NAGVMQNPRHLVRRRGQEARLRCSPMKGHSHVYWYRQLPEEGLKFMVYLQKENIIDESGMPKERFSAEFPKEGPSILRIQQVVRGDSAAYFCASSPGHPNQPQHFGDGTRLSIL.

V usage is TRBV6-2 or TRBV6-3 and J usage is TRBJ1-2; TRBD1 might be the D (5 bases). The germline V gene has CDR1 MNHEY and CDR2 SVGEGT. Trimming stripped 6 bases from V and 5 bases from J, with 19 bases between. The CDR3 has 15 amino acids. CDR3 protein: CASSRADLARYGYTF. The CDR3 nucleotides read TGTGCCAGCAGCAGGGCCGACCTGGCGCGGTATGGCTACACCTTC.

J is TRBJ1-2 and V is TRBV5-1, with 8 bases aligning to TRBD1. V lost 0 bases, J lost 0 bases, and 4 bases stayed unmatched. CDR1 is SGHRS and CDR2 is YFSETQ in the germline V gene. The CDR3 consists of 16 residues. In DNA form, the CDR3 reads TGCGCCAGCAGCTTGGCCCAGGGGGCTCCTAACTATGGCTACACCTTC. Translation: CASSLAQGAPNYGYTF.

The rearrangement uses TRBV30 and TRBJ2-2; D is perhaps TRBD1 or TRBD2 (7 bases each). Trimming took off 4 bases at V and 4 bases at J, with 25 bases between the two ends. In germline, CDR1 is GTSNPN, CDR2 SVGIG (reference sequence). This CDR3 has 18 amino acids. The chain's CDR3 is CAWTRGRQGLSATGELFF. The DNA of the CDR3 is TGTGCCTGGACCCGGGGTCGACAGGGACTAAGCGCCACCGGGGAGCTGTTTTTT.

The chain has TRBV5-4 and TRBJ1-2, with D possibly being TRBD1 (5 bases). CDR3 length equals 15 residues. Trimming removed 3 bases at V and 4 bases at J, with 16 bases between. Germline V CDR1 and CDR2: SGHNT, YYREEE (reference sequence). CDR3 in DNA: TGTGCCAGCAGCTCGGGACTAGCCCCTCTCTATGGCTACACCTTC. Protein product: CASSSGLAPLYGYTF.

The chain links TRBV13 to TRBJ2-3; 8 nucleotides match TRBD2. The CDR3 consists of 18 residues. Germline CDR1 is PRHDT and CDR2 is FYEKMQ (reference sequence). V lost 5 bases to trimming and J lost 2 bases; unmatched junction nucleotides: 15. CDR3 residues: CASSPFWARGGPTDTQYF. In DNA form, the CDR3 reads TGTGCCAGCAGCCCCTTCTGGGCCCGGGGGGGACCCACAGATACGCAGTATTTT.

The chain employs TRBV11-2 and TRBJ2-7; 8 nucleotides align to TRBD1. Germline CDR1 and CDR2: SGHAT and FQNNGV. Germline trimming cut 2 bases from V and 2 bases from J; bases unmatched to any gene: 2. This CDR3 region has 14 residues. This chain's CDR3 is CASSLQGATYEQYF. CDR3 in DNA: TGTGCCAGCAGCTTACAGGGGGCCACCTACGAGCAGTACTTC.

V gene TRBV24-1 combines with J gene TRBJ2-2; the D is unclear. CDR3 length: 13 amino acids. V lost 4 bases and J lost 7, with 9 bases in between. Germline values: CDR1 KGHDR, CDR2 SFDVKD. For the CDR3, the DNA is TGTGCCACCAGTGACCCCTTAAACGGGGAGCTGTTTTTT. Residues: CATSDPLNGELFF.

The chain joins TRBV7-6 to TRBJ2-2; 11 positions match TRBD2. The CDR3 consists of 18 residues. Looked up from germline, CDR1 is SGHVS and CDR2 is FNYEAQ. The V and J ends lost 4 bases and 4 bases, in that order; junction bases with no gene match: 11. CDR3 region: CASSSPSGGPLRTGELFF. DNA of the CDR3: TGTGCCAGCAGCTCCCCTAGCGGGGGGCCCCTACGCACCGGGGAGCTGTTTTTT.

CDR3 residues: CASSLWGARGTGELFF. Here the CDR3 DNA reads TGTGCCAGCAGCTTATGGGGGGCACGGGGCACCGGGGAGCTGTTTTTT. This chain connects TRBV7-2 to TRBJ2-2, with D perhaps matching TRBD1 or TRBD2 (6 bases each). The CDR3 is 16 amino acids. The germline V and J ends were trimmed by 2 bases and 4 bases, with 14 bases remaining between them. Germline V CDR1 and CDR2: SGHTA, FQGNSA. Based on the CDR3 plus reference TRBV7-2 and TRBJ2-2, the full variable domain is GAGVSQSPSNKVTEKGKDVELRCDPISGHTALYWYRQSLGQGLEFLIYFQGNSAPDKSGLPSDRFSAERTGGSVSTLTIQRTQQEDSAVYLCASSLWGARGTGELFFGEGSRLTVL.

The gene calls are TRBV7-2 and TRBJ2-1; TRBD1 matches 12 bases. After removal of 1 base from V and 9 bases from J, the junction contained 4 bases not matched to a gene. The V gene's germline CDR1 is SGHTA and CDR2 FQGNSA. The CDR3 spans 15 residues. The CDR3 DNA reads TGTGCCAGCAGCTTAGTTGGGACAGGGGGCGGTGAGCAGTTCTTC. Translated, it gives CASSLVGTGGGEQFF.

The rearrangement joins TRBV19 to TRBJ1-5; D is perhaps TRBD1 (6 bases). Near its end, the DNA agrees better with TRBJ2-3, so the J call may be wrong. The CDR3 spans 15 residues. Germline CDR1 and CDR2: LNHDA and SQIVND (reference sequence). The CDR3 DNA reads TGTGCCAGTAGTCCCGGGACACTTAGCAATCAGCCCCAGTATTTT. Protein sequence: CASSPGTLSNQPQYF.

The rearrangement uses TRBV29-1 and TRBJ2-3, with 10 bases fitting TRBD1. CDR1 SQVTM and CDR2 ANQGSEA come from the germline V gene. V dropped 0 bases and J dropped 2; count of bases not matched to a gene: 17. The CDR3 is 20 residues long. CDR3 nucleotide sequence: TGCAGCGTTGAAGAGAGGGGAATCCGGACGGGGACAGGGGTCACAGATACGCAGTATTTT. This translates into CSVEERGIRTGTGVTDTQYF.

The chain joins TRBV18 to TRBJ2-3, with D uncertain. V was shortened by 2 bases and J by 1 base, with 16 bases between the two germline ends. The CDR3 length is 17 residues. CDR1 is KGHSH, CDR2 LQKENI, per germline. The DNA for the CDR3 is TGTGCCAGCTCACCAGCCTCCCCTACCCAGGGCACAGATACGCAGTATTTT. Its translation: CASSPASPTQGTDTQYF.

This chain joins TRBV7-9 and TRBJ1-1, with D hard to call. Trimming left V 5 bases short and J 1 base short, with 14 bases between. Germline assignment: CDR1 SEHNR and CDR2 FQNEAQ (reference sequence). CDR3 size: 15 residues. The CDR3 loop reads CASSITLASNTEAFF. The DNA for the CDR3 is TGTGCCAGCAGCATCACCTTAGCCTCGAACACTGAAGCTTTCTTT.

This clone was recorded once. This CDR3 reads CASSRVGGNTGELFF. The CDR3 bases are TGCGCCAGCAGCCGCGTAGGGGGCAACACCGGGGAGCTGTTTTTT. The chain is built from TRBV5-1 and TRBJ2-2; 7 positions agree with TRBD1. The J segment lost 2 bases and the V segment lost 4 bases, leaving 5 bases of the junction unmatched. The CDR3 loop spans 15 amino acids. Germline V gene lookup returns CDR1 SGHRS and CDR2 YFSETQ.